The next 25 T cell receptor beta chains were all read from a single sample in a study of blood T cell repertoires in COVID-19. TCRdb's copy holds only in-frame clones and misses some; the assay was immunoSEQ multiplex PCR. The table records roughly 160,000 clones, around nine tenths of them present only once. Source material: peripheral blood. These receptors all stem from a woman older than 75 with COVID-19, enrolled during active disease.

The gene calls are TRBV19 and TRBJ1-2, with 9 bases identical to TRBD1. This CDR3 comprises 13 residues. CDR1 is LNHDA and CDR2 is SQIVND in the germline V gene (reference sequence). V lost 6 bases, J lost 4 bases, and 3 bases stayed unmatched. CDR3 loop: CASRGQGGYGYTF. In DNA, the CDR3 is TGTGCCAGTAGGGGACAGGGAGGCTATGGCTACACCTTC.

The chain employs TRBV5-6 and TRBJ2-7; the match to TRBD2 covers 13 bases. V was clipped by 4 bases and J by 7 bases; unmatched bases: 20. From germline, CDR1 is SGHDT and CDR2 YYEEEE. The CDR3 covers 19 residues. The CDR3, as DNA: TGTGCCAGCAGCCCCATGGGCAATGGTGGACTAGCGGGAGCGCGTGAGCAGTACTTC. Its translation is CASSPMGNGGLAGAREQYF.

The chain recombines TRBV7-3 with TRBJ1-6; 8 bases line up with TRBD1. V shed 8 bases, J shed 9 bases, and the junction held 6 bases outside the gene matches. Germline CDR1 is SGHTA and CDR2 is FQGTGA. The CDR3 is 13 amino acids. The CDR3 spells CASAGGLGSPLHF. The CDR3 coding sequence is TGTGCCAGCGCAGGGGGCCTCGGTTCACCCCTCCACTTT.

V gene TRBV7-2 combines with J gene TRBJ2-7; weak D call: TRBD1 (5 bases). Germline CDR1 reads SGHTA; CDR2 reads FQGNSA. V gave up 4 bases and J gave up 4 bases, with 20 bases separating them. CDR3 size: 16 residues. The CDR3 region is CASSYTLDGHGYEQYF. DNA for the CDR3: TGTGCCAGCAGCTATACCCTGGACGGACATGGTTACGAGCAGTACTTC.

V is TRBV28 and J is TRBJ1-4, with no clear D. Germline values: CDR1 MDHEN, CDR2 SYDVKM. CDR3 length equals 12 residues. The V and J ends lost 8 bases and 7 bases respectively, with 11 bases between them. The CDR3 here is CASRAFREKLFF. The CDR3 DNA reads as TGTGCCAGCCGCGCGTTTCGTGAAAAACTGTTTTTT.

The chain is built from TRBV19 and TRBJ2-7; 7 bases are shared with TRBD1. CDR3 length: 14 amino acids. Trimming removed 3 bases from V and 3 bases from J; junction bases left unmatched: 5. CDR1 and CDR2 (germline): LNHDA, SQIVND (reference sequence). As DNA, the CDR3 is TGTGCCAGTAGTATCCAGACAGGGAACTACGAGCAGTACTTC. It translates to CASSIQTGNYEQYF. The full variable domain, with the rest looked up from reference TRBV19 and TRBJ2-7, is DGGITQSPKYLFRKEGQNVTLSCEQNLNHDAMYWYRQDPGQGLRLIYYSQIVNDFQKGDIAEGYSVSREKKESFPLTVTSAQKNPTAFYLCASSIQTGNYEQYFGPGTRLTVT.

This clone has just one count. The gene calls are TRBV19 and TRBJ2-7; tentatively, D is TRBD1 (5 bases). This CDR3 contains 15 residues. CDR1 is LNHDA, CDR2 SQIVND, per germline (reference sequence). The V gene lost 8 bases and the J gene lost 6 bases, with 23 bases spanning the gap. CDR3 region: CASALVPHSQGEQYF. CDR3 DNA sequence: TGTGCCAGTGCCCTCGTCCCACATAGCCAGGGCGAGCAGTACTTC.

This clone is a singleton in its sample. The chain combines TRBV6-1 with TRBJ1-5; D unclear. The CDR3 has 16 residues. The germline V gene has CDR1 MNHNS and CDR2 SASEGT. V lost 1 base to trimming and J lost 0 bases, with 10 bases between them. CDR3 sequence: CASSEGVGGSNQPQHF. The CDR3 DNA follows: TGTGCCAGCAGTGAAGGAGTCGGAGGTAGCAATCAGCCCCAGCATTTT.

V is TRBV19 and J is TRBJ1-2; maybe TRBD1 (5 bases). Germline V lookup: CDR1 LNHDA, CDR2 SQIVND (reference sequence). Trimming took off 6 bases at V and 8 bases at J, with 19 bases between the two ends. The CDR3 totals 14 residues. CDR3 sequence reads: CASRRMTARSGYTF. The CDR3 coding sequence is TGTGCCAGTAGGAGGATGACAGCCAGAAGCGGCTACACCTTC.

The chain carries TRBV6-2 or TRBV6-3 and TRBJ2-7, with TRBD2 identical over 10 bases. There are 16 residues in the CDR3. V shed 7 bases and J 5 bases; nucleotides not matched to a gene: 14. The germline V gene has CDR1 MNHEY and CDR2 SVGEGT. CDR3 residues: CASNPSGGSPPNEQYF. CDR3 bases: TGTGCCAGCAACCCTAGCGGGGGATCACCCCCCAACGAGCAGTACTTC.

This sequence joins TRBV11-3 and TRBJ2-7; no reliable D call. There are 13 residues in the CDR3. Looked up from germline, CDR1 is SGHNT and CDR2 is YENEEA. V was cut by 1 base and J by 6 bases, with 10 bases left in between. The CDR3 sequence: CASSLGQASEQYF. CDR3 DNA: TGTGCCAGCAGCTTAGGGCAGGCGAGCGAGCAGTACTTC.

The gene calls are TRBV5-4 and TRBJ2-3, with 13 bases identical to TRBD2. After removal of 0 bases from V and 7 bases from J, the junction contained 8 bases not matched to a gene. This CDR3 spans 17 amino acids. Germline CDR1 SGHNT, CDR2 YYREEE (reference sequence). The CDR3 DNA reads as TGTGCCAGCAGCTTGGGTGGACTAGCGGGAGCTGGGTATACGCAGTATTTT. Residues: CASSLGGLAGAGYTQYF.

The DNA for the CDR3 is TGTGCCAGCAGCCCTGCGGTTTACAATGAGCAGTTCTTC. Protein product: CASSPAVYNEQFF. The rearrangement joins TRBV13 to TRBJ2-1; no clear D. The CDR3 has 13 residues. CDR1 and CDR2 from the germline V gene are PRHDT and FYEKMQ (reference sequence). V was pared by 5 bases and J by 4 bases, with 9 bases between.

The CDR3 reads CASSTPGETQYF. DNA of the CDR3: TGTGCCAGTAGTACCCCCGGGGAGACCCAGTACTTC. This chain connects TRBV19 to TRBJ2-5; D remains ambiguous. Trimming stripped 4 bases from V and 5 bases from J, with 8 bases between. The CDR3 length is 12 residues. Germline V gene data show CDR1 as LNHDA and CDR2 as SQIVND (reference sequence).

This chain joins TRBV7-2 and TRBJ2-5; 14 bases fit TRBD2. The junction had 9 bases not matched to a gene; V was cut back by 5 bases and J by 10 bases. In germline, CDR1 is SGHTA, CDR2 FQGNSA. CDR3 length equals 15 residues. CDR3: CASSAGLAGAWFQYF. The CDR3 DNA is TGTGCCAGCAGCGCGGGACTAGCGGGAGCGTGGTTCCAGTACTTC.

This chain uses TRBV10-3 with TRBJ2-1, with 14 bases fitting TRBD2. J lost 6 bases, V lost 3 bases, and 7 bases had no gene match. The CDR3 is 17 residues long. The V gene's germline CDR1 is ENHRY and CDR2 SYGVKD. The CDR3 sequence: CAISDSGTSGSSNEQFF. The CDR3 DNA reads as TGTGCCATCAGTGATTCCGGGACTAGCGGGAGTTCCAATGAGCAGTTCTTC.

V gene TRBV5-1 combines with J gene TRBJ2-5, with a tentative D call TRBD2 (5 bases). Germline V CDR1 and CDR2: SGHRS, YFSETQ. The V and J ends lost 4 bases and 5 bases respectively, with 15 bases between them. The CDR3 loop spans 14 amino acids. CDR3 residues: CASSLGGYEETQYF. DNA of the CDR3: TGCGCCAGCAGCCTGGGCGGGTACGAGGAGACCCAGTACTTC.

The V call is TRBV7-8, the J call TRBJ1-1, with 7 bases aligning to TRBD1. Germline V CDR1 and CDR2: SGHVS, FQNEAQ. V shed 6 bases, J shed 1 base, and the junction held 8 bases outside the gene matches. This CDR3 has 15 residues. DNA for the CDR3: TGTGCCAGCAGTCGCCCCGGGACAGCGAACACTGAAGCTTTCTTT. It codes for CASSRPGTANTEAFF. Looking up the rest from reference TRBV7-8 and TRBJ1-1 gives the full variable domain: GAGVSQSPRYKVAKRGQDVALRCDPISGHVSLFWYQQALGQGPEFLTYFQNEAQLDKSGLPSDRFFAERPEGSVSTLKIQRTQQEDSAVYLCASSRPGTANTEAFFGQGTRLTVV.

V is TRBV2 and J is TRBJ2-7; maybe TRBD1 (6 bases). Germline CDR1 is SNHLY and CDR2 is FYNNEI. The CDR3 covers 13 residues. V lost 6 bases to trimming and J lost 3 bases, with 12 bases between them. CDR3 amino acids: CASRVSTGYEQYF. DNA for the CDR3: TGTGCCAGCAGAGTTTCGACAGGCTACGAGCAGTACTTC.

The rearrangement links TRBV27 to TRBJ2-1; D may be TRBD2 (6 bases). CDR3 size: 14 residues. V was pared by 11 bases and J by 9 bases, with 23 bases between. Looked up from germline, CDR1 is MNHEY and CDR2 is SMNVEV (reference sequence). CDR3 loop: CACCGLRALSEQFF. The DNA for the CDR3 is TGTGCCTGCTGTGGACTAAGAGCGCTATCTGAGCAGTTCTTC.

The V and J genes are TRBV24-1 and TRBJ2-5; perhaps TRBD2 as D (6 bases). V gave up 6 bases and J gave up 3 bases, with 19 bases separating them. The length of the CDR3 is 16 residues. The germline gives CDR1 KGHDR, CDR2 SFDVKD. CDR3 residues: CATSWGGDGPKETQYF. For the CDR3, the DNA is TGTGCCACCAGTTGGGGCGGGGACGGACCAAAAGAGACCCAGTACTTC.

This chain connects TRBV28 to TRBJ1-2; D unclear. This CDR3 comprises 12 residues. V was cut by 4 bases and J by 4 bases, with 7 bases left in between. CDR1 is MDHEN, CDR2 SYDVKM, per germline. In nucleotides, the CDR3 is TGTGCCAGCAGTTGGCGGGGCTATGGCTACACCTTC. Residues: CASSWRGYGYTF.

The chain employs TRBV5-8 and TRBJ2-3, with a possible D match to TRBD1 (6 bases). V gave up 4 bases and J gave up 3 bases, with 15 bases separating them. The germline gives CDR1 SGHTS, CDR2 YDEGEE. CDR3 length: 15 residues. DNA for the CDR3: TGTGCCAGCAGCCCGCCCGGACAGCTTACAGATACGCAGTATTTT. Protein product: CASSPPGQLTDTQYF. Full variable domain (remainder filled in from reference TRBV5-8 and TRBJ2-3): EAGVTQSPTHLIKTRGQQATLRCSPISGHTSVYWYQQALGLGLQFLLWYDEGEERNRGNFPPRFSGRQFPNYSSELNVNALELEDSALYLCASSPPGQLTDTQYFGPGTRLTVL.

The chain links TRBV4-1 to TRBJ1-1; D unresolved. The V end was cut by 0 bases, the J end by 2 bases, with 10 bases between. CDR3 size: 15 residues. Germline-derived CDR1 and CDR2 are MGHRA and YSYEKL. CDR3 protein: CASSQDERTNTEAFF. The CDR3 nucleotides are TGCGCCAGCAGCCAAGATGAACGGACTAACACTGAAGCTTTCTTT.

The chain couples TRBV29-1 to TRBJ2-3, with 8 bases that match TRBD1. CDR1 is SQVTM and CDR2 is ANQGSEA in the germline V gene. This CDR3 is built from 15 residues. The ends lost 3 bases at V and 3 bases at J; junction bases unmatched: 8. The CDR3 DNA sequence: TGCAGCGTTGACAGGACAGGGACGTCGACAGATACGCAGTATTTT. Protein sequence: CSVDRTGTSTDTQYF.